This T cell receptor (beta chain) came from a study of control samples from healthy donors and cancer patients. In germline, CDR1 is MNHEY, CDR2 SMNVEV (reference sequence). The ends were cut back, 8 bases at V and 3 bases at J, with 13 bases in the middle. The CDR3 extends over 14 amino acids. The repertoire was sequenced with immunoSEQ multiplex PCR; TCRdb's copy has only in-frame clones and lacks some. The top ten clones hold about 5.2% of a sample with 150,000 or so clones, approximately 94% of them seen once. Input material: blood. The chain is built from TRBV27 and TRBJ1-4; maybe TRBD1 (6 bases). The sequence was obtained from a man in his forties or fifties in good health. The CDR3 DNA sequence: TGTGCCAGCCACCCGACAGGACCTAATGAAAAACTGTTTTTT. Encoded protein: CASHPTGPNEKLFF.